Here is one T cell receptor beta chain with its context. This clonotype was detected only a few times. The target of this receptor is not known. Base-call qualities are not available, and no considerably larger clone is one nucleotide away. Libraries were constructed by 5' RACE. The ligated cDNA was amplified in four rounds of PCR with nested alpha and beta constant region primers together with the SP2 primer. TCR RNA was reverse transcribed with SuperScript IV using alpha and beta constant region primers for the blood and skin samples. An oligonucleotide carrying the Illumina SP2 primer and a UMI was ligated to the 3' end of the cDNA by means of T4 RNA ligase 1. The 12-nucleotide UMI was composed of two random hexamers separated by an eight-base spacer, which was included to prevent hairpin formation. From the second PCR onward, TCR alpha and beta chain libraries were processed separately and dual indexed for multiplexing. After pooling, the indexed libraries were analyzed by capillary electrophoresis and sequenced on either an Illumina MiSeq or NextSeq. PhiX DNA at about 5-7.5% was added to the libraries to raise base diversity and improve cluster recognition. Under the source paper's analysis protocol: Demultiplexor pulled UMIs out of read 2, joined the UMIs with the TCR sequence from read 1, and separated reads according to sample indices. V and J genes and V-J junctions were identified by Decombinator, which gave every TCR a five-part identifier that included V and J deletions. UMIs were used by Collapsinator to correct sequencing errors and PCR amplification heterogeneity, so that a UMI-based abundance was obtained for each TCR. CDR3Translator turned identifiers into nucleotide sequence, translated the nucleotide sequence into amino acids, and pulled out CDR3 regions based on terminal motifs. After normalization to the amount of input RNA, the error-corrected alpha and beta TCR counts from blood and from skin were compared. TCRdb trimmed public reads at Q25 via fastp, called clones via MiXCR and kept in-frame beta chains. Records with the same CDR3 protein are collapsed into one entry carrying the most frequent genes and DNA. These V and J calls are TCRdb output, not the study's own analysis. The sample has approximately 32,000 distinct CDR3 sequences on record, approximately 15% of them singletons. The ten largest make up 2% to 3% of the sample.

This sample is drawn from a study of naive and memory T cell subsets (dated by TCRdb to about 2017). Describing the broader study: According to the figure summarizing the samples, there were approximately 10 blood donors, 7 tuberculin skin test biopsies and 3 saline control biopsies. Usually PCR2 was run as a SYBR Green qPCR and stopped at a set threshold, although low-input samples could use end-point PCR (approximately 6 cycles) instead. Points the paper makes about the study in general: The potential sensitivity of the RNA-based method to TCR transcript changes with T cell activation and differentiation was acknowledged.

From a lookup of the germline V gene, CDR1 and CDR2 are SGHTA and FQGNSA. V loses 5 bases, J loses 1 base, and the germline ends lie 12 bases apart. From cysteine to phenylalanine, the CDR3 is 14 amino acids long. CDR3 DNA is the only sequence kept; it has 42 bases, read in frame from the first base. The study described a robust, sensitive protocol for amplifying, sequencing and analyzing TCRs, using 3' ligation of a UMI-containing oligonucleotide to TCR cDNA. For whole blood analysis, about 2.4 ml of peripheral blood was drawn from adult healthy volunteers into Tempus tubes, and RNA was extracted according to the manufacturer's instructions. Before reverse transcription, total RNA that had not been cell sorted was treated with RQ1 DNase, with a target input of 1 to 1000 ng. Libraries were prepared from skin biopsies and whole blood to test how robust the pipeline was in samples where T cells are a minority population.

The V gene is TRBV7-2 and the J gene is TRBJ2-7; the D region possibly corresponds to TRBD1 (6 bases align). This TCR came from a female donor in good health. The sequence in DNA is TGTGCCAGCAGCCCACGTACAGGGTCCTACGAGCAGTACTTC. Translation gives CASSPRTGSYEQYF.